The rows below give T cell receptor beta chains drawn from one sample of a study of T cell responses to AZD1222 COVID-19 vaccine. Some clones are missing from TCRdb's copy, which holds only in-frame ones; the method was immunoSEQ multiplex PCR. This repertoire shows about 120,000 clones, over 75% found once; its top ten account for less than 9%. The sample in question was peripheral blood, obtained on day 0 of AZD1222 vaccination. These receptors originate from an adult in good health. Both conserved end residues are part of each CDR3. Fields, in order: D gene, J gene, clone size, V gene, CDR3 protein, CDR3 DNA. A D gene is named only where the DNA matches it firmly. The listing skips clone size in some rows; elsewhere it reads once, few, many or a size class.

d_call: -
j_call: TRBJ1-4
clone_size: -
v_call: TRBV4-3
cdr3_aa: CASSPRGGIITTNEKLFF
cdr3_nt: TGCGCCAGCAGCCCTCGAGGAGGGATCATAACAACTAATGAAAAACTGTTTTTT

d_call: -
j_call: TRBJ1-5
clone_size: -
v_call: TRBV9
cdr3_aa: CASSAGGNQPQHF
cdr3_nt: TGTGCCAGCAGCGCCGGGGGCAATCAGCCCCAGCATTTT

d_call: -
j_call: TRBJ2-5
clone_size: -
v_call: TRBV6-5
cdr3_aa: CASSYREWAGETQYF
cdr3_nt: TGTGCCAGCAGTTACCGGGAGTGGGCCGGAGAGACCCAGTACTTC

d_call: TRBD2
j_call: TRBJ2-1
clone_size: few
v_call: TRBV24-1
cdr3_aa: CATSDPDPKRGFYNEQFF
cdr3_nt: TGTGCCACCAGTGATCCAGACCCTAAGCGGGGGTTTTACAATGAGCAGTTCTTC

d_call: -
j_call: TRBJ1-4
clone_size: -
v_call: TRBV6-5
cdr3_aa: CASSDDIRGEKLFF
cdr3_nt: TGTGCCAGCAGCGACGACATCCGAGGTGAAAAACTGTTTTTT

d_call: -
j_call: TRBJ2-7
clone_size: -
v_call: TRBV18
cdr3_aa: CASSRSGTATYEQYF
cdr3_nt: TGTGCCAGCTCACGGAGCGGGACAGCGACCTACGAGCAGTACTTC

d_call: -
j_call: TRBJ2-1
clone_size: -
v_call: TRBV3-1/TRBV3-2
cdr3_aa: CASSQDFGLGREQFF
cdr3_nt: TGTGCCAGCAGCCAAGATTTCGGGTTGGGCCGTGAGCAGTTCTTC

d_call: -
j_call: TRBJ1-2
clone_size: once
v_call: TRBV3-1/TRBV3-2
cdr3_aa: CASRGCYGYTF
cdr3_nt: TGTGCCAGTCGAGGGTGCTATGGCTACACCTTC

d_call: -
j_call: TRBJ1-1
clone_size: -
v_call: TRBV5-1
cdr3_aa: CASSLDGQNTEAFF
cdr3_nt: TGCGCCAGCAGCTTGGACGGACAGAACACTGAAGCTTTCTTT

d_call: -
j_call: TRBJ2-1
clone_size: medium-sized
v_call: TRBV2
cdr3_aa: CASRGFRYNEQFF
cdr3_nt: TGTGCCAGCAGGGGGTTCCGCTACAATGAGCAGTTCTTC

d_call: -
j_call: TRBJ2-7
clone_size: -
v_call: TRBV6-5
cdr3_aa: CASNFRGDDFDEQYF
cdr3_nt: TGTGCCAGCAATTTCAGGGGCGACGACTTTGACGAGCAGTACTTC

d_call: -
j_call: TRBJ2-7
clone_size: -
v_call: TRBV30
cdr3_aa: CAWSGIHHEQYF
cdr3_nt: TGTGCCTGGAGTGGGATACACCACGAGCAGTACTTC

d_call: -
j_call: TRBJ1-5
clone_size: -
v_call: TRBV7-9
cdr3_aa: CASSLAGGNQPQHF
cdr3_nt: TGTGCCAGCAGCTTAGCGGGAGGGAATCAGCCCCAGCATTTT

d_call: -
j_call: TRBJ1-6
clone_size: -
v_call: TRBV28
cdr3_aa: CASSPGTYNSPLHF
cdr3_nt: TGTGCCAGCAGTCCTGGGACCTATAATTCACCCCTCCACTTT

d_call: -
j_call: TRBJ2-2
clone_size: -
v_call: TRBV5-8
cdr3_aa: CASTYLPGRNTGELFF
cdr3_nt: TGTGCCAGCACCTACCTCCCGGGACGCAACACCGGGGAGCTGTTTTTT

d_call: TRBD2
j_call: TRBJ2-3
clone_size: -
v_call: TRBV13
cdr3_aa: CASSLAGGPLQYF
cdr3_nt: TGTGCCAGCAGTCTAGCGGGGGGGCCGCTGCAGTATTTT

d_call: -
j_call: TRBJ2-3
clone_size: -
v_call: TRBV9
cdr3_aa: CASSVSVAPTDTQYF
cdr3_nt: TGTGCCAGCAGCGTCAGCGTGGCCCCCACAGATACGCAGTATTTT

d_call: -
j_call: TRBJ1-5
clone_size: -
v_call: TRBV7-6
cdr3_aa: CASSLAAGTNQPQHF
cdr3_nt: TGTGCCAGCAGCTTAGCGGCAGGGACCAATCAGCCCCAGCATTTT

d_call: -
j_call: TRBJ1-2
clone_size: -
v_call: TRBV20-1
cdr3_aa: CSARVANGYTF
cdr3_nt: TGCAGTGCTAGAGTTGCTAATGGCTACACCTTC

d_call: TRBD1
j_call: TRBJ1-6
clone_size: -
v_call: TRBV30
cdr3_aa: CAWSADRSGSPLHF
cdr3_nt: TGTGCCTGGAGTGCGGACAGGTCGGGCTCACCCCTCCACTTT

d_call: -
j_call: TRBJ1-1
clone_size: -
v_call: TRBV6-4
cdr3_aa: CASSDSGRAAAFF
cdr3_nt: TGTGCCAGCAGTGACTCGGGGAGGGCGGCAGCTTTCTTT

d_call: -
j_call: TRBJ1-5
clone_size: -
v_call: TRBV5-3
cdr3_aa: CARSLAGVKNQPQHF
cdr3_nt: TGTGCCAGAAGCTTGGCCGGCGTAAAGAATCAGCCCCAGCATTTT

d_call: -
j_call: TRBJ1-3
clone_size: -
v_call: TRBV10-1
cdr3_aa: CASSESEGGNTIYF
cdr3_nt: TGCGCCAGCAGTGAGTCGGAAGGGGGAAACACCATATATTTT

d_call: -
j_call: TRBJ1-1
clone_size: -
v_call: TRBV2
cdr3_aa: CASREKYEAFF
cdr3_nt: TGTGCCAGCAGAGAGAAGTATGAAGCTTTCTTT

d_call: -
j_call: TRBJ2-6
clone_size: -
v_call: TRBV7-3
cdr3_aa: CASSHQGGSGANVLTF
cdr3_nt: TGTGCCAGCAGCCACCAAGGGGGTTCTGGGGCCAACGTCCTGACTTTC

d_call: -
j_call: TRBJ1-2
clone_size: -
v_call: TRBV24-1
cdr3_aa: CATSDFLWDGYTF
cdr3_nt: TGTGCCACCAGTGATTTTTTGTGGGATGGCTACACCTTC

d_call: -
j_call: TRBJ2-2
clone_size: many
v_call: TRBV4-1
cdr3_aa: CASSQAQHPLTNTGELFF
cdr3_nt: TGCGCCAGCAGCCAAGCACAGCATCCCTTAACGAACACCGGGGAGCTGTTTTTT

d_call: TRBD1
j_call: TRBJ1-1
clone_size: -
v_call: TRBV19
cdr3_aa: CASRGQGTFTEAFF
cdr3_nt: TGTGCCAGTAGGGGACAGGGGACCTTCACTGAAGCTTTCTTT

d_call: TRBD1
j_call: TRBJ2-1
clone_size: -
v_call: TRBV5-1
cdr3_aa: CASSTDRGMGNEQFF
cdr3_nt: TGCGCCAGCAGCACGGACAGGGGAATGGGGAATGAGCAGTTCTTC

d_call: -
j_call: TRBJ2-7
clone_size: once
v_call: TRBV5-1
cdr3_aa: CASSLAGSYEQYF
cdr3_nt: TGCGCCAGCAGCTTGGCCGGTAGCTACGAGCAGTACTTC

d_call: TRBD2
j_call: TRBJ2-3
clone_size: -
v_call: TRBV9
cdr3_aa: CASSALAGSTDTQYF
cdr3_nt: TGTGCCAGCAGCGCGCTAGCGGGGAGCACAGATACGCAGTATTTT

d_call: -
j_call: TRBJ1-2
clone_size: -
v_call: TRBV19
cdr3_aa: CASSIGRVQANYGYTF
cdr3_nt: TGTGCCAGTAGTATTGGGAGGGTTCAAGCTAACTATGGCTACACCTTC

d_call: TRBD1
j_call: TRBJ2-4
clone_size: -
v_call: TRBV2
cdr3_aa: CASRDSGGAAKNIQYF
cdr3_nt: TGTGCCAGCAGGGACTCAGGGGGCGCAGCCAAAAACATTCAGTACTTC

d_call: -
j_call: TRBJ1-5
clone_size: -
v_call: TRBV9
cdr3_aa: CASSVKGDQPQHF
cdr3_nt: TGTGCCAGCAGCGTAAAGGGGGATCAGCCCCAGCATTTT

d_call: -
j_call: TRBJ1-4
clone_size: -
v_call: TRBV27
cdr3_aa: CASSRQVSTNEKLFF
cdr3_nt: TGTGCCAGCAGCCGACAGGTCTCCACTAATGAAAAACTGTTTTTT

d_call: -
j_call: TRBJ2-7
clone_size: -
v_call: TRBV6-1
cdr3_aa: CASSEAGARGEQYF
cdr3_nt: TGTGCCAGCAGTGAAGCAGGGGCCCGTGGTGAGCAGTACTTC

d_call: -
j_call: TRBJ1-2
clone_size: -
v_call: TRBV18
cdr3_aa: CASSPLRSNTDLSGYTF
cdr3_nt: TGTGCCAGCTCACCACTACGTTCGAACACAGATCTCAGTGGCTACACCTTC